Each of the 15 T cell receptor beta chains below was sequenced from the same sample in a study of Graves' ophthalmopathy and Graves' hyperthyroidism. Amplified TCR beta CDR3 regions were obtained using RNA transcripts as template. First-round RT-PCR relied on HTBI primers, and a second-round multiplex PCR came next. TCRdb recomputed calls from the multiplex PCR reads with MiXCR, one row per CDR3 protein. The sample lists 350,000 to 450,000 distinct CDR3 sequences, around 16% seen once, with roughly 1.5% in the top ten. The specimen was peripheral blood. Receptor source: a woman aged 18-35 years with Graves' ophthalmopathy.

This clonotype has at least ten counts. The gene calls are TRBV27 and TRBJ2-2; perhaps TRBD2 as D (5 bases). The germline CDR1 and CDR2 sequences are MNHEY and SMNVEV (reference sequence). Trimming cost V 0 bases and J 3 bases, with 11 bases left between them. The CDR3 is 16 residues long. The CDR3 DNA is TGTGCCAGCAGTTTATCTAGCGAGAGGTACACCGGGGAGCTGTTTTTT. Translating it yields CASSLSSERYTGELFF.

This clonotype was recorded many times. The chain has TRBV18 and TRBJ1-5, with 9 bases aligning to TRBD1. Per the germline V gene, CDR1 is KGHSH and CDR2 is LQKENI. The CDR3 is made up of 17 amino acids. V shed 1 base and J 0 bases; nucleotides not matched to a gene: 4. As DNA, the CDR3 is TGTGCCAGCTCACCACTAGGGACAGGGAATAGCAATCAGCCCCAGCATTTT. This encodes CASSPLGTGNSNQPQHF.

This clonotype was counted many times. The rearrangement joins TRBV28 to TRBJ1-1; D gene uncertain. The CDR3 is 12 amino acids. CDR1 is MDHEN, CDR2 SYDVKM, per germline. V gave up 6 bases and J gave up 4 bases, with 9 bases separating them. CDR3 sequence (DNA): TGTGCCAGCAGATGGGCAGCCACTGAAGCTTTCTTT. Amino acids: CASRWAATEAFF.

In its sample, this clonotype was seen many times. The chain carries TRBV12-3 or TRBV12-4 and TRBJ1-5; D is ambiguous. The V end lost 3 bases, the J end lost 1 base, and 10 bases lay between the germline ends. CDR3 length: 15 amino acids. CDR3 region: CASSLAADSNQPQHF. The CDR3, as DNA: TGTGCCAGCAGTTTGGCGGCAGACAGCAATCAGCCCCAGCATTTT.

This clonotype showed up many times. The chain has TRBV6-6 and TRBJ1-1; 7 bases align to TRBD1. Looked up from germline, CDR1 is MNHNY and CDR2 is SVGAGI (reference sequence). The CDR3 loop spans 15 amino acids. The V gene end was trimmed by 6 bases and the J gene end by 0 bases; junction bases not matched to a gene: 7. CDR3: CASRQMTGMNTEAFF. DNA for the CDR3: TGTGCCAGCAGACAAATGACAGGGATGAACACTGAAGCTTTCTTT.

This clonotype was seen ten or more times. The chain has TRBV6-5 and TRBJ1-6; 9 bases fit TRBD1. V was clipped by 11 bases and J by 6 bases; unmatched bases: 8. Germline CDR1 is MNHEY and CDR2 is SVGAGI. The CDR3 loop spans 14 amino acids. CDR3 protein: CAARGQGINSPLHF. The CDR3 DNA reads as TGTGCCGCCAGGGGACAGGGAATTAATTCACCCCTCCACTTT.

This clonotype was detected ten times or more. This chain's CDR3 is CASLYGNTIYF. DNA for the CDR3: TGTGCCAGCCTCTACGGAAACACCATATATTTT. The chain joins TRBV12-3 or TRBV12-4 to TRBJ1-3; D uncertain. Deletions cut 8 bases from V and 4 bases from J, with 6 bases between. The CDR3 has 11 amino acids.

This clonotype has ten or more counts. The chain carries TRBV7-9 and TRBJ1-1; D remains unclear. The CDR3 has 16 amino acids. Looked up from germline, CDR1 is SEHNR and CDR2 is FQNEAQ (reference sequence). With 5 bases removed from V and 1 base from J, the gap between germline ends came to 17 bases. In nucleotides, the CDR3 is TGTGCCAGCAGCGGATCTACATTTGGGTCGAACACTGAAGCTTTCTTT. Its translation is CASSGSTFGSNTEAFF. Based on the CDR3 plus reference TRBV7-9 and TRBJ1-1, the full variable domain is DTGVSQNPRHKITKRGQNVTFRCDPISEHNRLYWYRQTLGQGPEFLTYFQNEAQLEKSRLLSDRFSAERPKGSFSTLEIQRTEQGDSAMYLCASSGSTFGSNTEAFFGQGTRLTVV.

This clonotype was seen ten or more times. The rearrangement links TRBV5-1 to TRBJ1-2; 7 bases agree with TRBD1. CDR1 SGHRS and CDR2 YFSETQ come from the germline V gene. This CDR3 comprises 14 residues. Trimming removed 5 bases from V and 8 bases from J; junction bases left unmatched: 12. In nucleotides, the CDR3 is TGCGCCAGCAGGGTAGAGGGGGCGGATAGAGGCTACACCTTC. Translated: CASRVEGADRGYTF.

This clonotype was detected ten times or more. The chain recombines TRBV7-2 with TRBJ1-6, with D possibly TRBD1 on 6 matching bases. Trimming cost V 5 bases and J 9 bases, with 14 bases left between them. Germline CDR1 and CDR2: SGHTA and FQGNSA. The CDR3 is 14 residues long. CDR3 residues: CASSPGGGGSPLHF. The CDR3 nucleotides read TGTGCCAGCAGCCCGGGGGGGGGCGGTTCACCCCTCCACTTT.

This clonotype was observed many times. This chain links TRBV12-3 or TRBV12-4 with TRBJ2-7; TRBD2 matches at 9 bases. CDR3 length equals 17 residues. J was trimmed by 3 bases and V by 4 bases; bases with no gene match: 13. CDR3 in DNA: TGTGCCAGCAGTTCCGGGACTAGCACCCTCTTAAGCTACGAGCAGTACTTC. Protein product: CASSSGTSTLLSYEQYF.

This clonotype showed up just once. The chain combines TRBV11-2 with TRBJ2-5, with 14 nucleotides matching TRBD2. Looked up from germline, CDR1 is SGHAT and CDR2 is FQNNGV. CDR3 length: 18 amino acids. V shed 4 bases and J 2 bases; nucleotides not matched to a gene: 9. The CDR3 DNA is TGTGCCAGCAGCTCCGCATTGGGACTAGCGGGAGATCAAGAGACCCAGTACTTC. Residues: CASSSALGLAGDQETQYF.

A word on this clonotype: The conserved phenylalanine or tryptophan normally closing the CDR3 is absent here, so this likely arose from a read error. V is TRBV4-1 and J is TRBJ2-7; a weak D match, TRBD2 (6 bases). Germline CDR1 MGHRA, CDR2 YSYEKL. The CDR3 contains 13 residues. CDR3 nucleotides: TGCGCCGGCAGCCAACTGCGGGGCTACGAGCAGTACTCC. Translation gives CAGSQLRGYEQYS.

This clonotype was found many times. The chain carries TRBV25-1 and TRBJ1-6; D is undetermined. Between the trimmed V and J ends, which lost 7 bases and 13 bases, there was a span of 20 bases. The germline gives CDR1 MGHDK, CDR2 SYGVNS. This CDR3 spans 14 amino acids. CDR3 bases: TGTGCCAGCAAGGCCGGAGGGAGGGATTATCCCCTCCACTTT. Protein sequence: CASKAGGRDYPLHF.

This clonotype was observed at least ten times. The J gene is TRBJ1-1, the V gene TRBV6-2 or TRBV6-3, with D tentatively TRBD1 (5 bases). The V end lost 5 bases, the J end lost 7 bases, and 11 bases lay between the germline ends. Germline CDR1 and CDR2: MNHEY and SVGEGT. This CDR3 region has 12 residues. In nucleotides, the CDR3 is TGTGCCAGCAGTATCCAGGGACTTGAAGCTTTCTTT. Protein product: CASSIQGLEAFF.